The next 5 T cell receptor beta chains were all read from a single sample in a study of blood T cell repertoires in COVID-19. Here immunoSEQ multiplex PCR was the method, and the copy in TCRdb shows in-frame clones only, minus some. The sample has 60,000 to 90,000 clones, 84% seen once. Sequencing input: peripheral blood. These receptor sequences come from a man aged 50-60 years with acute or convalescent COVID-19.

This chain joins TRBV24-1 and TRBJ2-1, with 9 bases fitting TRBD2. V lost 5 bases to trimming and J lost 4 bases; unmatched junction nucleotides: 17. The CDR3 extends over 19 amino acids. Germline CDR1 KGHDR, CDR2 SFDVKD. The CDR3 nucleotides read TGTGCCACCAGTGGACCGGGACTAGCAGAACCGATTGATTACAATGAGCAGTTCTTC. This sequence encodes CATSGPGLAEPIDYNEQFF.

The CDR3 region is CASRMDGNNSPLHF. For the CDR3, the DNA is TGCGCCAGCAGGATGGACGGGAACAATTCACCCCTCCACTTT. This sequence joins TRBV10-1 and TRBJ1-6; no clear D. The CDR3 loop spans 14 amino acids. In germline, CDR1 is WNHNN, CDR2 SYGVQD (reference sequence). V was shortened by 6 bases and J by 7 bases, with 13 bases between the two germline ends.

The sample holds a few counts of this clone. The CDR3 sequence: CASSLGVWATNTGELFF. The CDR3, as DNA: TGTGCCAGCAGCTTGGGGGTTTGGGCAACGAACACCGGGGAGCTGTTTTTT. The chain couples TRBV5-5 to TRBJ2-2; no reliable D call. Trimming stripped 0 bases from V and 0 bases from J, with 12 bases between. CDR1 and CDR2 from the germline V gene are SGHKS and YYEKEE (reference sequence). The CDR3 contains 17 residues.

The CDR3 loop is CASSLSPSSGANVLTF. For the CDR3, the DNA is TGCGCCAGCAGCTTATCCCCTAGCTCTGGGGCCAACGTCCTGACTTTC. V and J are TRBV5-1 and TRBJ2-6; D uncertain. Per germline, CDR1 SGHRS and CDR2 YFSETQ. V gave up 2 bases and J gave up 0 bases, with 9 bases separating them. The CDR3 extends over 16 amino acids.

DNA of the CDR3: TGTGCCAGCAGCGTAAACGAGTATCGGACTGAAGCTTTCTTT. Protein product: CASSVNEYRTEAFF. V and J are TRBV9 and TRBJ1-1, with no clear D. V shed 1 base and J shed 5 bases, with 12 bases lying between them. Germline CDR1 is SGDLS and CDR2 is YYNGEE. The CDR3 length is 14 residues.